This TCR beta chain comes out of a study of patients and donors after allogeneic stem cell transplantation. MiXCR, applied by TCRdb to the RT-PCR reads, yields one record per CDR3 protein. The table lists some 960,000 distinct CDR3 sequences, 18% of them singletons. With regard to this clonotype: At one of its ends the junction is not consistent with the germline gene, which may arise from a read error.

The source is a human donor who was either an allogeneic HSCT recipient or a stem cell or donor lymphocyte infusion donor (not recorded which). It is not recorded whose cells these are; they may come from a transplant donor. The source material was blood, either unsorted or a sorted T cell fraction (not recorded which).

The CDR3 loop is CASSFQTFGRTTEAFF. CDR3 in DNA: TGTGCCAGCAGTTTCCAGACGTTCGGACGCACCACTGAAGCCTTCTTT. This chain joins TRBV6-5 and TRBJ1-1; the D is unclear. CDR3 length: 16 residues. Germline V gene sequence: CDR1 MNHEY, CDR2 SVGAGI.